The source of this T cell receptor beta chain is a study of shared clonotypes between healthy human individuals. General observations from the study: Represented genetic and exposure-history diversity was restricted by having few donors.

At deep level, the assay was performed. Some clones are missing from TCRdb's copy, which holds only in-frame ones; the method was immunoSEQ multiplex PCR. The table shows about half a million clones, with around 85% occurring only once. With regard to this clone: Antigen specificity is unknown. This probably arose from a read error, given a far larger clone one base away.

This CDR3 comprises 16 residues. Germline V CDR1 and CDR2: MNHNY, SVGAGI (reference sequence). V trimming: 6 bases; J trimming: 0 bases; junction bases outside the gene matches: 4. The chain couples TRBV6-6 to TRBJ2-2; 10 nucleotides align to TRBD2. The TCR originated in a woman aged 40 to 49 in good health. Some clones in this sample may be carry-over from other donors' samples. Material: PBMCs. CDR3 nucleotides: TGTGCCAGCAGATTCGGACTAGCGGCGAACACCGGGGAGCTGTTTTTT. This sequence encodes CASRFGLAANTGELFF.